Listed here are 29 T cell receptor beta chains from one sample, sequenced in a study of blood T cell repertoires in COVID-19. The protocol was immunoSEQ multiplex PCR, while the TCRdb copy is restricted to in-frame clones and leaves out a portion. This sample has about 110,000 clones; about 80% occur once, and the top ten carry about 6.6%. The sequenced material came from peripheral blood. Source of these receptors: a woman aged 45-65 years with acute or convalescent COVID-19.

The rearrangement uses TRBV2 and TRBJ1-1; D remains ambiguous. The CDR3 length is 13 residues. Per germline, CDR1 SNHLY and CDR2 FYNNEI. V was shortened by 7 bases and J by 1 base, with 10 bases between the two germline ends. Here the CDR3 reads CASKERENTEAFF. The DNA for the CDR3 is TGTGCCAGCAAGGAACGGGAGAACACTGAAGCTTTCTTT.

V and J are TRBV12-5 and TRBJ1-1; no reliable D call. This CDR3 comprises 15 residues. The V gene lost 0 bases and the J gene lost 2 bases, with 10 bases spanning the gap. The V gene's germline CDR1 is LGHNT and CDR2 FRNRAP. CDR3 DNA sequence: TGTGCTAGTGGTTTGGTAATAGCAGCTAACACTGAAGCTTTCTTT. It encodes CASGLVIAANTEAFF.

J is TRBJ1-2 and V is TRBV6-2 or TRBV6-3; perhaps TRBD1 as D (6 bases). Germline V gene sequence: CDR1 MNHEY, CDR2 SVGEGT. The CDR3 extends over 11 amino acids. Trimming pared 6 bases from V and 5 bases from J, leaving 7 bases between. The CDR3 is CASSQGYGYTF. The CDR3 coding sequence is TGTGCCAGCAGCCAGGGGTATGGCTACACCTTC.

This rearrangement joins TRBV21-1 to TRBJ1-5; the table's D call, TRBD1, has no DNA check behind it. TRBV21-1 is recorded as a pseudogene. This CDR3 region has 17 residues. The CDR3 loop is CASSQASRFYSNQPQHF. The CDR3 coding sequence is TGTGCCAGCAGCCAGGCCTCCCGATTTTATAGCAATCAGCCCCAGCATTTT.

The CDR3 is CASDPSERTGGYTF. The CDR3 DNA sequence: TGTGCCAGCGACCCCTCAGAGAGGACTGGGGGCTACACCTTC. This chain connects TRBV6-6 to TRBJ1-2; no firm D call. Germline V gene lookup returns CDR1 MNHNY and CDR2 SVGAGI (reference sequence). The V gene lost 8 bases and the J gene lost 8 bases, with 21 bases spanning the gap. The CDR3 runs to 14 residues.

The chain has TRBV18 and TRBJ1-2; 9 bases fit TRBD1. Germline-derived CDR1 and CDR2 are KGHSH and LQKENI. J lost 2 bases, V lost 3 bases, and 10 bases had no gene match. This CDR3 region has 17 residues. Here the CDR3 reads CASSPYEGQGSNYGYTF. CDR3 bases: TGTGCCAGCTCACCCTATGAGGGACAGGGTTCAAACTATGGCTACACCTTC. Full variable domain (missing parts from reference TRBV18 and TRBJ1-2): NAGVMQNPRHLVRRRGQEARLRCSPMKGHSHVYWYRQLPEEGLKFMVYLQKENIIDESGMPKERFSAEFPKEGPSILRIQQVVRGDSAAYFCASSPYEGQGSNYGYTFGSGTRLTVV.

V gene TRBV5-1 combines with J gene TRBJ1-4, with D uncertain. Trimming took 0 bases from V and 4 from J, leaving 4 bases between them. The CDR3 sequence is 13 residues long. CDR1 and CDR2 (germline): SGHRS, YFSETQ. CDR3 nucleotides: TGCGCCAGCAGCTTGGACAGTAATGAAAAACTGTTTTTT. Translated: CASSLDSNEKLFF.

This rearrangement joins TRBV27 to TRBJ1-6; 10 positions agree with TRBD1. Germline-derived CDR1 and CDR2 are MNHEY and SMNVEV (reference sequence). The CDR3 loop spans 16 amino acids. The trim removed 8 bases at V and 7 bases at J, leaving 11 bases unmatched. The CDR3 DNA reads as TGTGCCAGCTCATTCACCGGGACAGGGGTAAATTCACCCCTCCACTTT. Its protein product is CASSFTGTGVNSPLHF.

This clone was counted a few times. The chain employs TRBV7-9 and TRBJ1-2; D possibly corresponds to TRBD1 (6 bases). The length of the CDR3 is 16 residues. Germline CDR1 is SEHNR and CDR2 is FQNEAQ (reference sequence). The V end was cut by 5 bases, the J end by 0 bases, with 16 bases between. The CDR3 region is CASSPTGHSSNYGYTF. The CDR3 DNA reads as TGTGCCAGCAGCCCGACGGGACACTCCTCTAACTATGGCTACACCTTC. Full variable domain (missing parts from reference TRBV7-9 and TRBJ1-2): DTGVSQNPRHKITKRGQNVTFRCDPISEHNRLYWYRQTLGQGPEFLTYFQNEAQLEKSRLLSDRFSAERPKGSFSTLEIQRTEQGDSAMYLCASSPTGHSSNYGYTFGSGTRLTVV.

CDR3 in DNA: TGTGCCAGCAGTGAAAGAGGGCAGGGGGCGCCGGGTTTACACGAGCAGTACTTC. The encoded protein is CASSERGQGAPGLHEQYF. The chain employs TRBV6-1 and TRBJ2-7; 8 positions agree with TRBD1. The ends lost 2 bases at V and 5 bases at J; junction bases unmatched: 17. The CDR3 length is 18 residues. Germline V CDR1 and CDR2: MNHNS, SASEGT.

This CDR3 is CASSPAGGSETEAFF. The CDR3 DNA reads as TGTGCCAGCAGCCCCGCGGGGGGCTCAGAGACTGAAGCTTTCTTT. The chain links TRBV5-6 to TRBJ1-1, with D tentatively TRBD1 (6 bases). The CDR3 length is 15 residues. Germline CDR1 reads SGHDT; CDR2 reads YYEEEE. V was trimmed by 4 bases and J by 5 bases, leaving 18 bases between them.

The chain carries TRBV5-1 and TRBJ2-1, with TRBD2 matching over 11 bases. CDR3 length: 14 residues. Germline V gives CDR1 SGHRS, CDR2 YFSETQ. The trim removed 4 bases at V and 8 bases at J, leaving 5 bases unmatched. In DNA, the CDR3 is TGCGCCAGCAGCCTACAACTAGCGGGAGATGAGCAGTTCTTC. Residues: CASSLQLAGDEQFF.

This clone came up a few times. The chain is built from TRBV20-1 and TRBJ1-4; D is uncertain. Germline lookup yields CDR1 DFQATT and CDR2 SNEGSKA (reference sequence). Trimming took 3 bases from V and 8 from J, leaving 7 bases between them. The CDR3 loop spans 11 amino acids. The CDR3: CSASAGEKLFF. The CDR3 nucleotides are TGCAGTGCTAGTGCCGGGGAAAAACTGTTTTTT.

This chain links TRBV5-5 with TRBJ1-2, with D perhaps TRBD1 (6 bases). Per germline, CDR1 SGHKS and CDR2 YYEKEE (reference sequence). The length of the CDR3 is 16 residues. Trimming pared 3 bases from V and 3 bases from J, leaving 18 bases between. The CDR3 DNA sequence: TGTGCCAGCAGCTACGGGGGGGGCCCGCAAGACTATGGCTACACCTTC. This translates into CASSYGGGPQDYGYTF.

The V and J genes are TRBV3-1 (or the pseudogene TRBV3-2) and TRBJ2-3, with D maybe TRBD2 (5 bases). CDR1 LGHDT and CDR2 YNNKEL come from the germline V gene (reference sequence). Trimming removed 4 bases at V and 2 bases at J, with 13 bases between. The CDR3 covers 15 residues. The CDR3 nucleotides read TGTGCCAGCAGCCGCGGGCTTTTGTCCACAGATACGCAGTATTTT. Protein product: CASSRGLLSTDTQYF.

This clone was seen once. This sequence joins TRBV6-1 and TRBJ2-2, with 11 positions matching TRBD2. Germline V lookup: CDR1 MNHNS, CDR2 SASEGT. This CDR3 comprises 16 residues. The junction had 6 bases not matched to a gene; V was cut back by 4 bases and J by 5 bases. The CDR3 DNA follows: TGTGCCAGCAGTGGGGGGACTAGCGGCTTGACCGGGGAGCTGTTTTTT. It yields the protein CASSGGTSGLTGELFF.

The chain joins TRBV27 to TRBJ1-2, with TRBD1 matching over 9 bases. Germline V lookup: CDR1 MNHEY, CDR2 SMNVEV (reference sequence). V was clipped by 5 bases and J by 7 bases; unmatched bases: 23. The CDR3 covers 19 residues. CDR3 nucleotides: TGTGCCAGCAGTCCTACGGGAACAGGGGGCGCTCCCGGTTGGAGTGGCTACACCTTC. Its protein product is CASSPTGTGGAPGWSGYTF.

The chain uses TRBV5-1 and TRBJ1-1; perhaps TRBD1 as D (5 bases). Per the germline V gene, CDR1 is SGHRS and CDR2 is YFSETQ. Deletions cut 4 bases from V and 1 base from J, with 11 bases between. The CDR3 totals 14 residues. CDR3 amino acids: CASSPRQQNTEAFF. Written as DNA, the CDR3 is TGCGCCAGCAGCCCCCGACAGCAGAACACTGAAGCTTTCTTT.

J is TRBJ2-1 and V is TRBV5-4; D unclear. Germline V gives CDR1 SGHNT, CDR2 YYREEE (reference sequence). The CDR3 has 11 amino acids. The germline V and J ends were trimmed by 4 bases and 8 bases, with 7 bases remaining between them. As DNA, the CDR3 is TGTGCCAGCAGCCTATTGGATGAGCAGTTCTTC. It translates to CASSLLDEQFF.

The chain links TRBV27 to TRBJ1-1, with 10 bases lining up with TRBD1. The trim removed 11 bases at V and 6 bases at J, leaving 21 bases unmatched. The length of the CDR3 is 17 residues. CDR1 and CDR2 (germline): MNHEY, SMNVEV (reference sequence). The CDR3 loop is CAHSGSDRGDLGPEAFF. CDR3 bases: TGTGCCCACAGCGGATCGGACAGGGGGGATTTAGGGCCTGAAGCTTTCTTT.

CDR3 sequence (DNA): TGTGCTAGTGGTTTGGGGAGGGGCCAGGGAGATACGCAGTATTTT. Protein product: CASGLGRGQGDTQYF. V gene TRBV12-5 combines with J gene TRBJ2-3; D perhaps matches TRBD2 (6 bases). The germline CDR1 and CDR2 sequences are LGHNT and FRNRAP. This CDR3 comprises 15 residues. V was shortened by 1 base and J by 5 bases, with 13 bases between the two germline ends.

The V and J genes are TRBV11-3 and TRBJ1-1; tentatively, D is TRBD1 (5 bases). The CDR3 contains 14 residues. The V and J ends lost 3 bases and 1 base respectively, with 9 bases between them. Germline V gene sequence: CDR1 SGHNT, CDR2 YENEEA. The CDR3 loop is CASSFGGGNTEAFF. As DNA, the CDR3 is TGTGCCAGCAGCTTCGGGGGGGGGAACACTGAAGCTTTCTTT.

The J gene is TRBJ2-1, the V gene TRBV11-2, with TRBD1 as a possible D gene (6 bases). This CDR3 has 18 residues. The germline V gene has CDR1 SGHAT and CDR2 FQNNGV. V lost 4 bases and J lost 4, with 23 bases in between. In nucleotides, the CDR3 is TGTGCCAGCAGCTCTAGTCTAGTACAGGGTGTCTATTACAATGAGCAGTTCTTC. Amino acids: CASSSSLVQGVYYNEQFF.

V usage is TRBV19 and J usage is TRBJ1-2; tentatively, D is TRBD1 (6 bases). CDR3 length: 14 amino acids. V lost 5 bases, J lost 3 bases, and 13 bases lay in between. CDR1 LNHDA and CDR2 SQIVND come from the germline V gene (reference sequence). CDR3 in DNA: TGTGCCAGTAGTTCAGGGGACGGTTACTATGGCTACACCTTC. Translation gives CASSSGDGYYGYTF.

The chain uses TRBV15 and TRBJ1-1; D remains unclear. Trimming shortened V by 0 bases and J by 3 bases, and 14 bases separated the two germline ends. Germline loops: CDR1 LNHNV, CDR2 YYDKDF (reference sequence). This CDR3 contains 16 residues. The CDR3: CATSRDGLGRDTEAFF. The CDR3 DNA reads TGTGCCACCAGCAGAGATGGCCTAGGGAGGGACACTGAAGCTTTCTTT.

The chain couples TRBV7-3 to TRBJ2-1; D possibly corresponds to TRBD2 (5 bases). Per the germline V gene, CDR1 is SGHTA and CDR2 is FQGTGA. Trimming removed 3 bases from V and 5 bases from J, with 8 bases in between. The CDR3 covers 13 residues. As DNA, the CDR3 is TGTGCCAGCAGCTTGGGAGTTAACAATGAGCAGTTCTTC. Translation: CASSLGVNNEQFF.

The V gene is TRBV7-8, the J gene TRBJ1-2, with D possibly being TRBD1 (6 bases). Germline CDR1 is SGHVS and CDR2 is FQNEAQ. V was shortened by 5 bases and J by 7 bases, with 23 bases between the two germline ends. The CDR3 is 16 residues long. DNA for the CDR3: TGTGCCAGCAGCCCCGTTACAGGGAACATAGGTTCTGGCTACACCTTC. Amino acids: CASSPVTGNIGSGYTF.

This chain uses TRBV19 with TRBJ1-1; D is perhaps TRBD1 (5 bases). The CDR3 is 16 residues long. Germline values: CDR1 LNHDA, CDR2 SQIVND (reference sequence). V was pared by 4 bases and J by 3 bases, with 18 bases between. The CDR3 spells CASSTWGDLGDTEAFF. The CDR3, as DNA: TGTGCCAGTAGTACCTGGGGGGATCTGGGGGACACTGAAGCTTTCTTT.

This clone was seen a single time. The J gene is TRBJ1-4, the V gene TRBV10-3; the D gene is possibly TRBD1 (6 bases). Germline lookup yields CDR1 ENHRY and CDR2 SYGVKD. The CDR3 is made up of 14 amino acids. V was shortened by 5 bases and J by 6 bases, with 13 bases between the two germline ends. CDR3: CAISKGGSDEKLFF. DNA of the CDR3: TGTGCCATCAGTAAGGGGGGGAGCGATGAAAAACTGTTTTTT.